This T cell receptor beta chain was retrieved from a study of blood T cell repertoires in COVID-19. On the study more broadly: Sites in the United States, Italy and Spain provided acute and convalescent COVID-19 samples.

The study recruited people aged about 18 to 90 years across more than 20 US areas. Two negative PCRs, clearance, or symptom resolution had been documented for recovered Cohort 3 donors. This CDR3 comprises 14 residues. The junction had 4 bases not matched to a gene; V was cut back by 0 bases and J by 7 bases. Looked up from germline, CDR1 is LGHDT and CDR2 is YNNKEL (reference sequence). As handled by the study authors: Reference gene primer amplification gave nucleated cell count estimates. Data came from immunoSEQ multiplex PCR; TCRdb stores just in-frame clones and leaves some out. Clone size and V and J calls were adopted from that table, with D and trimming inferred from the DNA. This sample has roughly 360,000 clones, with over 75% found just once.

The V call is TRBV3-1 (or the pseudogene TRBV3-2), the J call TRBJ2-5, with 8 bases fitting TRBD2. The sample comprised PBMCs or T cells enriched from blood (not recorded which). The receptor's source is a man aged 30-40 years who had recovered from COVID-19. The CDR3 bases are TGTGCCAGCAGCCAAGATCGGGAGGGGGGGACCCAGTACTTC. It translates to CASSQDREGGTQYF.